Following are 13 T cell receptor beta chains from one sample sequenced in a study of T-cell memory formation after mild COVID-19. MiXCR, run by TCRdb on the 5' RACE reads, gives a single entry per CDR3 protein. The table shows around 180,000 distinct CDR3 sequences, with under 20% occurring only once. Sequences were obtained from PBMCs or a T cell subset sorted from them (not recorded which). These receptors all come from an adult woman who had mild COVID-19 (a few samples of this study predate the infection). Cell type and time point are not known.

V usage is TRBV3-1 and J usage is TRBJ2-3; 11 bases fit TRBD2. Germline V gene data show CDR1 as LGHDT and CDR2 as YNNKEL (reference sequence). The V gene end was trimmed by 3 bases and the J gene end by 5 bases; junction bases not matched to a gene: 7. CDR3 size: 16 residues. Written as DNA, the CDR3 is TGTGCCAGCAGCCATCTCGTAGCGGGAGGGAGAGATACGCAGTATTTT. Its protein is CASSHLVAGGRDTQYF.

Only a few counts were recorded for this clonotype. The chain has TRBV7-2 and TRBJ2-3; D unresolved. The CDR3 covers 16 residues. Deletions cut 5 bases from V and 0 bases from J, with 15 bases between. Looked up from germline, CDR1 is SGHTA and CDR2 is FQGNSA. The CDR3 protein is CASSQTDWYSTDTQYF. DNA of the CDR3: TGTGCCAGCAGCCAAACAGACTGGTATAGCACAGATACGCAGTATTTT. The full variable domain, its missing parts supplied by reference TRBV7-2 and TRBJ2-3, is GAGVSQSPSNKVTEKGKDVELRCDPISGHTALYWYRQSLGQGLEFLIYFQGNSAPDKSGLPSDRFSAERTGGSVSTLTIQRTQQEDSAVYLCASSQTDWYSTDTQYFGPGTRLTVL.

This rearrangement joins TRBV9 to TRBJ1-2; D possibly corresponds to TRBD1 (5 bases). CDR3 size: 16 residues. Trimming removed 0 bases at V and 5 bases at J, with 17 bases between. Germline lookup yields CDR1 SGDLS and CDR2 YYNGEE. In DNA, the CDR3 is TGTGCCAGCAGCGTAGGCCCCTTAGGGACGGATTATGGCTACACCTTC. This codes for CASSVGPLGTDYGYTF.

This sequence joins TRBV11-2 and TRBJ2-7; D gene uncertain. There are 15 residues in the CDR3. Germline values: CDR1 SGHAT, CDR2 FQNNGV. V lost 0 bases and J lost 3, with 12 bases in between. CDR3 DNA: TGTGCCAGCAGCTTAGATCCTGCAGCTATCTACGAGCAGTACTTC. Its translation is CASSLDPAAIYEQYF.

This clonotype was counted a few times. The chain recombines TRBV12-3 or TRBV12-4 with TRBJ2-1; D gene ambiguous. Trimming left V 3 bases short and J 9 bases short, with 12 bases between. This CDR3 is 13 amino acids long. CDR3 sequence reads: CASSFHPAGEQFF. The CDR3, as DNA: TGTGCCAGCAGTTTTCACCCGGCAGGTGAGCAGTTCTTC.

This chain links TRBV12-3 or TRBV12-4 with TRBJ1-1; D is unresolved. V shed 3 bases and J shed 1 base, with 6 bases lying between them. This CDR3 is 13 amino acids long. This CDR3 reads CASSLVENTEAFF. The CDR3 DNA sequence: TGTGCCAGCAGTTTGGTGGAGAACACTGAAGCTTTCTTT.

This clonotype was counted a few times. The chain carries TRBV12-3 or TRBV12-4 and TRBJ2-1; TRBD1 matches at 8 bases. The CDR3 has 15 amino acids. V trimming: 6 bases; J trimming: 2 bases; junction bases outside the gene matches: 6. DNA of the CDR3: TGTGCCAGCAGCTCCGACAGGGGAGCCTACAATGAGCAGTTCTTC. This codes for CASSSDRGAYNEQFF.

In its sample, this clonotype was seen a few times. The rearrangement uses TRBV24-1 and TRBJ2-5; the D gene is possibly TRBD2 (6 bases). Germline V gene sequence: CDR1 KGHDR, CDR2 SFDVKD. The CDR3 has 16 residues. Trimming removed 4 bases from V and 1 base from J, with 15 bases in between. CDR3 protein: CATSDRGLSPQETQYF. The CDR3 DNA reads as TGTGCCACCAGTGACCGGGGACTTTCGCCCCAAGAGACCCAGTACTTC.

V gene TRBV20-1 combines with J gene TRBJ2-2; 7 bases are shared with TRBD1. Per the germline V gene, CDR1 is DFQATT and CDR2 is SNEGSKA (reference sequence). The CDR3 runs to 12 residues. The CDR3 protein is CAGTAYNRELFF. CDR3 bases: TGCGCCGGGACAGCCTATAACCGGGAGCTGTTTTTT.

In its sample, this clonotype was seen many times. V gene TRBV7-2 combines with J gene TRBJ2-7; D call uncertain. Germline values: CDR1 SGHTA, CDR2 FQGNSA. CDR3 length: 12 amino acids. V was trimmed by 4 bases and J by 4 bases, leaving 8 bases between them. CDR3 coding DNA: TGTGCCAGCAGCTCCGGCCCATACGAGCAGTACTTC. The encoded protein is CASSSGPYEQYF. Filled out from reference TRBV7-2 and TRBJ2-7, the complete variable domain reads GAGVSQSPSNKVTEKGKDVELRCDPISGHTALYWYRQSLGQGLEFLIYFQGNSAPDKSGLPSDRFSAERTGGSVSTLTIQRTQQEDSAVYLCASSSGPYEQYFGPGTRLTVT.

This clonotype turned up a few times. V is TRBV20-1 and J is TRBJ2-5, with 10 bases identical to TRBD2. The CDR3 has 14 residues. V trimming: 3 bases; J trimming: 7 bases; junction bases outside the gene matches: 8. Germline loops: CDR1 DFQATT, CDR2 SNEGSKA (reference sequence). CDR3 loop: CSASYSGGGGTQYF. Written as DNA, the CDR3 is TGCAGTGCTAGTTACAGCGGGGGGGGCGGGACCCAGTACTTC.

This clonotype was seen a few times. The chain is built from TRBV5-5 and TRBJ2-2; the D call may be TRBD1 or TRBD2 (6 bases each). Trimming removed 2 bases at V and 3 bases at J, with 11 bases between. Germline CDR1 SGHKS, CDR2 YYEKEE (reference sequence). CDR3 size: 15 residues. CDR3 DNA: TGTGCCAGCAGCTTTGGAGGGGGATACACCGGGGAGCTGTTTTTT. It specifies CASSFGGGYTGELFF.

V gene TRBV10-3 combines with J gene TRBJ1-6; D remains unclear. Germline values: CDR1 ENHRY, CDR2 SYGVKD. Trimming took 7 bases from V and 2 from J, leaving 6 bases between them. The CDR3 consists of 13 residues. For the CDR3, the DNA is TGTGCCATCACGGATGCCTATAATTCACCCCTCCACTTT. Translating it yields CAITDAYNSPLHF.